This TCR beta chain was profiled in a study of human T cells and chemical hapten exposure. Trimming stripped 3 bases from V and 3 bases from J, with 20 bases between. Germline V gene data show CDR1 as SNHLY and CDR2 as FYNNEI. CDR3 length equals 17 residues. Time point meaning: patch test 2, 6 weeks after DPC sensitization. Treatment described: therapeutic diphenylcyclopropenone sensitization with weekly scalp DPC. TCRdb re-derived calls from the RACE reads in MiXCR, one entry per CDR3 protein. The table lists 65,000 to 100,000 distinct CDR3 sequences, less than 8% of them singletons, with 1% to 1.5% in the top ten. In the case of this clonotype: This may be a read error, as it is one base from a much larger clone.

The genes are TRBV2 and TRBJ1-2; D uncertain. Source: whole blood, taken in connection with sensitization to the hapten diphenylcyclopropenone (DPC). The source of this sequence is a woman in her 30s with alopecia areata. Some clones in this sample may be carry-over from other donors' samples. CDR3 residues: CASSDEAWWGGDYGYTF. The CDR3 DNA reads TGTGCCAGCAGTGACGAGGCATGGTGGGGTGGGGACTATGGCTACACCTTC.